This TCR beta chain was documented in a study of cytomegalovirus exposure and HLA in healthy donors. General study results and limits: According to reports, the classifier identified cytomegalovirus status with high specificity and sensitivity.

A word on this clone: The antigen is unknown.

PCR involved 60 Vbeta and 13 Jbeta primers. The protocol was immunoSEQ multiplex PCR, while the TCRdb copy is restricted to in-frame clones and leaves out a portion. The profile covers around 98,000 clones, with roughly three quarters appearing a single time and less than 1.5% taken by the ten largest. The CDR3 length is 15 residues. Trimming took 6 bases from V and 12 from J, leaving 21 bases between them. Looked up from germline, CDR1 is SNHLY and CDR2 is FYNNEI. The sample consisted of PBMCs. The chain couples TRBV2 to TRBJ1-6; a weak D match, TRBD1 (5 bases). This clonotype was obtained from a man between 35 and 55 years old in good health and CMV-seronegative. Here the CDR3 reads CASRIGTQIIQPLHF. The DNA of the CDR3 is TGTGCCAGCAGAATCGGGACTCAAATAATTCAACCCCTCCACTTT. Full variable domain (missing parts from reference TRBV2 and TRBJ1-6): EPEVTQTPSHQVTQMGQEVILRCVPISNHLYFYWYRQILGQKVEFLVSFYNNEISEKSEIFDDQFSVERPDGSNFTLKIRSTKLEDSAMYFCASRIGTQIIQPLHFGNGTRLTVT.